Listed below are T cell receptor beta chains from one sample, sequenced in a study of shared clonotypes between healthy human individuals. Profiling relied on immunoSEQ multiplex PCR, and the TCRdb table lists in-frame clones only, not all of them. The sample holds some 2.4 million clones, more than 85% seen once. The sequenced sample consisted of naive CD4+ T cells from PBMCs. The source of these receptors is a man between 18 and 29 years old in good health. Some clones in this sample may be carry-over from other donors' samples. CDR3s include the opening cysteine and the closing phenylalanine or tryptophan. A D gene is named only where the DNA matches it firmly. Only part of the rows carry a size: once, few, many, or a class if the clone is expanded.

size: -
length: 17
V: TRBV7-2
J: TRBJ2-1
D: TRBD2
DNA: TGTGCCAGCGGTCTCCGTTCCGGGACTAGCGGGAAGGGGGAGCAGTTCTTC
CDR3: CASGLRSGTSGKGEQFF

size: -
length: 18
V: TRBV19
J: TRBJ2-1
D: TRBD2
DNA: TGTGCCAGTAGTATAGACCTTATAGCGGGAATCTCCTACAATGAGCAGTTCTTC
CDR3: CASSIDLIAGISYNEQFF

size: -
length: 14
V: TRBV25-1
J: TRBJ2-1
D: -
DNA: TGTGCCAGCAGTTTTCTACCCGAGAGGAATGAGCAGTTCTTC
CDR3: CASSFLPERNEQFF

size: -
length: 13
V: TRBV7-8
J: TRBJ1-4
D: -
DNA: TGTGCCAGCAGCCGCCGGGCCACCGAAAAACTGTTTTTT
CDR3: CASSRRATEKLFF

size: -
length: 14
V: TRBV9
J: TRBJ2-3
D: -
DNA: TGTGCCAGCAGCGTAGTGGGCGCCACAGATACGCAGTATTTT
CDR3: CASSVVGATDTQYF

size: -
length: 13
V: TRBV5-4
J: TRBJ1-2
D: TRBD1
DNA: TGTGCCAGCGGCCAACAGGGGACCTATGGCTACACCTTC
CDR3: CASGQQGTYGYTF

size: -
length: 15
V: TRBV9
J: TRBJ1-1
D: -
DNA: TGTGCCAGCAGCGTAGACGGGGATTATAGCACTGAAGCTTTCTTT
CDR3: CASSVDGDYSTEAFF

size: -
length: 9
V: TRBV28
J: TRBJ1-4
D: -
DNA: TGTGCCAGTGGTGCAGGGTATGATTTT
CDR3: CASGAGYDF

size: few
length: 14
V: TRBV29-1
J: TRBJ1-4
D: -
DNA: TGCAGCGTGACGGGGGGCGAGGCTAATGAAAAACTGTTTTTT
CDR3: CSVTGGEANEKLFF

size: -
length: 18
V: TRBV5-6
J: TRBJ2-3
D: TRBD2
DNA: TGTGCCAGCAGCTTGTTGCTAGCGGGTCCCGGTAGCACAGATACGCAGTATTTT
CDR3: CASSLLLAGPGSTDTQYF

size: few
length: 13
V: TRBV2
J: TRBJ1-1
D: -
DNA: TGTGCCAGCAGTGTCGGTCCGAACACTGAAGCTTTCTTT
CDR3: CASSVGPNTEAFF

size: -
length: 13
V: TRBV11-1
J: TRBJ2-7
D: -
DNA: TGTGCCAGCAGCTTACGGGCCGCCTACGAGCAGTACTTC
CDR3: CASSLRAAYEQYF

size: once
length: 20
V: TRBV4-1
J: TRBJ2-3
D: TRBD2
DNA: TGCGCCAGCAGCCAAGTGGTGTTAGCGGGAGGGACCTCCCTTGTAGATACGCAGTATTTT
CDR3: CASSQVVLAGGTSLVDTQYF

size: -
length: 15
V: TRBV5-4
J: TRBJ1-4
D: -
DNA: TGTGCCAGCAGCCCGGGAGGGACAAGTAATGAAAAACTGTTTTTT
CDR3: CASSPGGTSNEKLFF

size: once
length: 12
V: TRBV9
J: TRBJ1-1
D: -
DNA: TGTGCCAGCAGCGGCGGAACGGGGGGAGCTTTCTTT
CDR3: CASSGGTGGAFF

size: -
length: 16
V: TRBV5-4
J: TRBJ2-7
D: -
DNA: TGTGCCAGCAGCTCGATCGAACAGGGACTCTCCTACGAGCAGTACTTC
CDR3: CASSSIEQGLSYEQYF

size: -
length: 13
V: TRBV19
J: TRBJ2-1
D: -
DNA: TGTGCCAGTAGTCAGCGGCAATACAATGAGCAGTTCTTC
CDR3: CASSQRQYNEQFF

size: -
length: 14
V: TRBV19
J: TRBJ1-2
D: TRBD1
DNA: TGTGCCAGTATGGGGACTTGGACAGGCTATGGCTACACCTTC
CDR3: CASMGTWTGYGYTF

size: -
length: 15
V: TRBV7-2
J: TRBJ1-2
D: -
DNA: TGTGCCAGCAGCTTAGCGAGGACAGCTTACTATGGCTACACCTTC
CDR3: CASSLARTAYYGYTF

size: -
length: 15
V: TRBV29-1
J: TRBJ2-3
D: TRBD1
DNA: TGCAGCGTTGAACAGGGGGCAGGGGGCACAGATACGCAGTATTTT
CDR3: CSVEQGAGGTDTQYF

size: once
length: 16
V: TRBV2
J: TRBJ2-6
D: -
DNA: TGTGCCAGCAGTGAATCGGTATCCTCTGGGGCCAACGTCCTGACTTTC
CDR3: CASSESVSSGANVLTF

size: -
length: 11
V: TRBV28
J: TRBJ1-5
D: -
DNA: TGTGCCAGCAGCCGTACCCAGCCCCAGCATTTT
CDR3: CASSRTQPQHF

size: -
length: 17
V: TRBV28
J: TRBJ2-5
D: TRBD2
DNA: TGTGCCAGCCCTCCTACTCAGGGAGCGGGAGGGCCGAAGACCCAGTACTTC
CDR3: CASPPTQGAGGPKTQYF

size: -
length: 18
V: TRBV4-2
J: TRBJ2-3
D: TRBD2
DNA: TGTGCCAGCAGCCAAGAGCTTGCTAGCGGGACTAGCACAGATACGCAGTATTTT
CDR3: CASSQELASGTSTDTQYF

size: -
length: 16
V: TRBV4-2
J: TRBJ2-7
D: TRBD2
DNA: TGTGCCAGCAGCCAAGAGAGGGGGACTAGCGGCTACGAGCAGTACTTC
CDR3: CASSQERGTSGYEQYF

size: -
length: 16
V: TRBV18
J: TRBJ2-1
D: -
DNA: TGTGCCAGCTCCTTGGCGGTCCCCGGCGCAATACATGAGCAGTTCTTC
CDR3: CASSLAVPGAIHEQFF